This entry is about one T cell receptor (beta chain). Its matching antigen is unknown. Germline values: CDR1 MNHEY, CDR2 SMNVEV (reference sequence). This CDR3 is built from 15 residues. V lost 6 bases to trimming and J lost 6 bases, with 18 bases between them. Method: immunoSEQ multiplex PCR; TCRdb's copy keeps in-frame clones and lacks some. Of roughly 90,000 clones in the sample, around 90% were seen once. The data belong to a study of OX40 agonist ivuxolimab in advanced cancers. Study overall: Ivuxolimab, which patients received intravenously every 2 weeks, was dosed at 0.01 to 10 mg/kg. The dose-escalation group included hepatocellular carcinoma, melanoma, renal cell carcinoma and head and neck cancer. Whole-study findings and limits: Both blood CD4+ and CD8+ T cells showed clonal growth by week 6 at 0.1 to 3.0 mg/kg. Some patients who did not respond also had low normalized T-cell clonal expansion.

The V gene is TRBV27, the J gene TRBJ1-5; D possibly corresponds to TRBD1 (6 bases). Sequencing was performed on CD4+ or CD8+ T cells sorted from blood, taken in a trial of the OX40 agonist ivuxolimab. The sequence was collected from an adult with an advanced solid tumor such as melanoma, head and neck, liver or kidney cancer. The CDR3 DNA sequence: TGTGCCAGCAGCCTACAGGCGGGGGCCGGTCAGCCCCAGCATTTT. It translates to CASSLQAGAGQPQHF.